This T cell receptor beta chain was retrieved from a study of T cell responses to AZD1222 COVID-19 vaccine. The data were produced by immunoSEQ multiplex PCR, yet TCRdb's version contains in-frame clones alone and is incomplete. The sample holds some 130,000 clones, 75% to 95% seen once. After removal of 10 bases from V and 1 base from J, the junction contained 13 bases not matched to a gene. The length of the CDR3 is 16 residues. Germline lookup yields CDR1 WNHNN and CDR2 SYGVQD (reference sequence). The clonotype comes from an adult in good health. The material sequenced was peripheral blood, taken on day 0 of AZD1222 vaccination. The rearrangement uses TRBV10-1 and TRBJ1-1; 9 bases are shared with TRBD1. CDR3 loop: CATFFRDRVGNTEAFF. In DNA form, the CDR3 reads TGCGCCACTTTTTTCCGGGACAGGGTAGGGAACACTGAAGCTTTCTTT.